This T cell receptor beta chain was profiled in a study of neurological immune-mediated disorders. V dropped 10 bases and J dropped 7; count of bases not matched to a gene: 14. This CDR3 contains 15 residues. Germline V gene sequence: CDR1 ENHRY, CDR2 SYGVKD. Each CDR3 protein is one row after TCRdb ran MiXCR on the 5' RACE reads. The table includes approximately 29,000 distinct CDR3 sequences, roughly 12% detected once. This clonotype was observed a few times. This sequence was found in a man aged 60-69 years in good health. Sequencing input: PBMCs. The V and J genes are TRBV10-3 and TRBJ2-1, with 9 nucleotides matching TRBD1. In DNA form, the CDR3 reads TGTGCCACTAGGGAGATCGGACAGGGGAGTAATGAGCAGTTCTTC. This encodes CATREIGQGSNEQFF.